A single T cell receptor beta chain is shown here with its context. Its antigen is unidentified. The entry originates in a study of memory CD4+ T cells and cytomegalovirus serostatus. The overall study: This sample comes from healthy Belgian adults, under 10 CMV seropositive, roughly 22 seronegative.

Single viable CD3+CD4+CD8-CD45RO+ cells were sorted as the memory CD4+ T cells. Per the original methods: Out-of-frame sequences were removed, leaving 2,000,000 or so distinct TCRbeta sequences. The method was immunoSEQ multiplex PCR; TCRdb's version includes in-frame clones alone and lacks a portion of them. V, J and clone size reflect that table, while D and trimming were determined from the DNA. The data show about 25,000 clones, approximately 75% seen once. The germline V gene has CDR1 MNHEY and CDR2 SVGAGI. CDR3 length: 14 amino acids. Trimming pared 0 bases from V and 13 bases from J, leaving 16 bases between. Regarding the study as a whole: A US-trained random forest predicted CMV serostatus with median AUC around 0.93. About 40% of the roughly 150 known CMV-associated TCRbeta sequences appeared in CD4+ memory.

Sequenced: memory CD4+ T cells from blood. The chain carries TRBV6-5 and TRBJ2-4, with D maybe TRBD1 (5 bases). The TCR sequence derives from an adult in good health and CMV-seronegative. In DNA form, the CDR3 reads TGTGCCAGCAGTTACTCGATTGCCCAGGGTGGCCAGTACTTC. Translating it yields CASSYSIAQGGQYF.